This T cell receptor (beta chain) stems from a study of human T cells and chemical hapten exposure. As for the study in general: Patients had diphenylcyclopropenone applied to the scalp weekly throughout the roughly 23-week study.

A word on this clonotype: The antigen remains unidentified.

V lost 3 bases and J lost 5, with 16 bases in between. The CDR3 is made up of 15 amino acids. Germline V gene sequence: CDR1 LGHDT, CDR2 YNNKEL (reference sequence). The library put unique molecular identifiers onto individual cDNA molecules. From the RACE reads, TCRdb called clonotypes with MiXCR, one entry per CDR3 protein. The data show over 55,000 distinct CDR3 sequences, around 12% seen once. Time point reported: patch test 3, about 24 weeks after DPC sensitization. Treatment described: therapeutic diphenylcyclopropenone sensitization with weekly scalp DPC. The study's findings and limits: It was expanded TCRs that formed significantly more large CDR3 similarity clusters than controls did. Higher patch test scores went with higher counts of PT1 expanded TCRs.

The rearrangement links TRBV3-1 to TRBJ1-2; D is uncertain. The sequence came from a man aged 25 to 40 with alopecia areata. Some clones in this sample may be carry-over from other donors' samples. Source: whole blood, taken in connection with sensitization to the hapten diphenylcyclopropenone (DPC). In nucleotides, the CDR3 is TGTGCCAGCAGCCATGAAGCGGATAAAAGTTATGGCTACACCTTC. This translates into CASSHEADKSYGYTF. Full variable domain (missing parts from reference TRBV3-1 and TRBJ1-2): DTAVSQTPKYLVTQMGNDKSIKCEQNLGHDTMYWYKQDSKKFLKIMFSYNNKELIINETVPNRFSPKSPDKAHLNLHINSLELGDSAVYFCASSHEADKSYGYTFGSGTRLTVV.